This passage covers 6 T cell receptor beta chains from one sample sequenced in a study of cytomegalovirus exposure and HLA in healthy donors (dated by TCRdb to 2016 to 2017). Library prep was done by the immunoSEQ multiplex PCR assay. A mixture of 60 forward primers for TCR Vbeta segments and 13 reverse primers for TCR Jbeta segments was used in the multiplex PCR. The clones in this table, taken by TCRdb from immuneACCESS, are in-frame only. Not every clone is retained; where verified, under half of the shortfall comes from an unresolved V gene, and the cause of the rest is unknown. Across this sample there are around 130,000 clones, with approximately 86% seen only once. The top ten clones comprise 1.5% to 2% of the sample. Sequencing used PBMCs. These receptors were collected from a boy aged 5-17 years in good health and CMV-seronegative.

J is TRBJ2-1 and V is TRBV11-3; 7 bases line up with TRBD2. Germline CDR1 and CDR2: SGHNT and YENEEA. The CDR3 is made up of 15 amino acids. The J segment lost 0 bases and the V segment lost 3 bases, leaving 2 bases of the junction unmatched. The CDR3 spells CASSFGGGSYNEQFF. As DNA, the CDR3 is TGTGCCAGCAGCTTCGGCGGGGGCTCCTACAATGAGCAGTTCTTC.

The chain uses TRBV11-2 and TRBJ2-1; D is undetermined. The germline V and J ends were trimmed by 0 bases and 10 bases, with 10 bases remaining between them. Per germline, CDR1 SGHAT and CDR2 FQNNGV. The length of the CDR3 is 13 residues. DNA of the CDR3: TGTGCCAGCAGCTTAGAGGCTCCCAGGGAGCAGTTCTTC. Amino acids: CASSLEAPREQFF.

This clone came up once. The chain links TRBV29-1 to TRBJ2-7; D is perhaps TRBD1 (8 bases). There are 14 residues in the CDR3. The V gene's germline CDR1 is SQVTM and CDR2 ANQGSEA. The V gene lost 6 bases and the J gene lost 4 bases, with 19 bases spanning the gap. The CDR3 loop is CSVGGRDRRYEQYF. In DNA form, the CDR3 reads TGCAGCGTGGGGGGGCGGGACAGGAGATACGAGCAGTACTTC.

This chain connects TRBV2 to TRBJ2-7; D possibly corresponds to TRBD2 (5 bases). The V gene's germline CDR1 is SNHLY and CDR2 FYNNEI. Trimming removed 7 bases from V and 6 bases from J, with 13 bases in between. The CDR3 is 12 residues long. CDR3 DNA sequence: TGTGCCAGCAACCAACAACTAGGCGAGCAGTACTTC. Its translation is CASNQQLGEQYF.

Regarding this clone: The germline gene is not matched at one end of the junction; a read error may be the cause. Other DNA sequences in this sample translate to the same CDR3. The chain carries TRBV29-1 and TRBJ2-3, with TRBD2 as a possible D gene (7 bases). The germline CDR1 and CDR2 sequences are SQVTM and ANQGSEA. The CDR3 has 14 residues. DNA for the CDR3: TGCAGCGCCGGAGGGTGGGGGGGCACAGATACGCAATATTTT. Translating it yields CSAGGWGGTDTQYF.

The chain employs TRBV13 and TRBJ2-5; TRBD1 agrees at 8 bases. The CDR3 runs to 15 residues. CDR1 is PRHDT and CDR2 is FYEKMQ in the germline V gene (reference sequence). Losses at the gene ends were 4 bases for V and 3 bases for J; bases not matched to a gene: 7. CDR3 sequence (DNA): TGTGCCAGCAGCTCCTGGACAGGGATAAAAGAGACCCAGTACTTC. Translating gives CASSSWTGIKETQYF.